This TCR beta chain comes out of a study of response to subunit inactivated influenza vaccine. TCRdb re-derived calls from the RT-PCR reads in MiXCR, one entry per CDR3 protein. The sample lists about 500,000 distinct CDR3 sequences; approximately 15% were seen once. As to this clonotype: The antigen is not known.

Study outcomes and limitations: Authors proposed each seasonal influenza vaccination draws in few new T cells.

This CDR3 is built from 16 residues. The V and J ends lost 1 base and 0 bases respectively, with 12 bases between them. From germline, CDR1 is SGHAT and CDR2 FQNNGV. The sequence derives from a man aged 50-75 years who received an inactivated influenza vaccine. The starting material was CD4+ T cells sorted from PBMCs, obtained less than 30 months after vaccination. This sequence joins TRBV11-2 and TRBJ1-2; D is ambiguous. CDR3 bases: TGTGCCAGCAGCTTAGTCAAAGGGCCCCCTAACTATGGCTACACCTTC. Translation: CASSLVKGPPNYGYTF.